This T cell receptor beta chain appears in the sequencing data of a study of blood T cells in healthy people across ages. About the study: For every two T cells, template switching captured about one barcoded beta molecule.

The second PCR ran about 6 to 11 cycles with a sample-barcoded 5' primer and J-beta primers. Each of the samples gave a minimum of 2.5 million paired-end reads that contained CDR3. In TCRdb, the 5' RACE reads were re-called with MiXCR into one record per CDR3 protein. The sample has fewer than 2 million distinct CDR3 sequences, roughly two fifths seen once. This CDR3 is 12 amino acids long. The V end was cut by 8 bases, the J end by 12 bases, with 21 bases between. CDR1 and CDR2 from the germline V gene are SQVTM and ANQGSEA. Isolating PBMCs gave at least 6 million of these cells per sample. The chain carries TRBV29-1 and TRBJ2-3, with D perhaps matching TRBD2 (6 bases). Sequencing input: blood. The TCR was taken from a human donor in good health. CDR3 bases: TGCAGCCTCTATGGGTGGACGGGGGATCAGTATTTT. Its protein is CSLYGWTGDQYF.